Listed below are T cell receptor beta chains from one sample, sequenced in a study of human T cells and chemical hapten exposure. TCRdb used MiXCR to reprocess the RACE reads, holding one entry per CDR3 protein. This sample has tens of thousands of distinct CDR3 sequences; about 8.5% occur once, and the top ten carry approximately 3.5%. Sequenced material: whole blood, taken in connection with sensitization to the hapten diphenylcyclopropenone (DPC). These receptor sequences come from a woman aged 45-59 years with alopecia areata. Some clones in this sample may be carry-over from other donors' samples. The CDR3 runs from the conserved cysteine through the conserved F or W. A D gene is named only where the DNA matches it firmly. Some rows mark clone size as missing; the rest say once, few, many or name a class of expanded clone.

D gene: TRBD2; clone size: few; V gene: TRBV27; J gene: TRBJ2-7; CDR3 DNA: TGTGCCAGCAGTCCGAAAGTGACTAGCGTAACCTACGAGCAGTACTTC; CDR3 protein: CASSPKVTSVTYEQYF
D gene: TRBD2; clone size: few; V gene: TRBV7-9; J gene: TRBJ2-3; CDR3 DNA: TGTGCCAGCAGCAAAGCGGGGGCCACAGATACGCAGTATTTT; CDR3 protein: CASSKAGATDTQYF
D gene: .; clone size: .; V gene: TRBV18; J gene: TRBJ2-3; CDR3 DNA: TGTGCCAGCTCAGAAAACGTAGCAGATACGCAGTATTTT; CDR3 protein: CASSENVADTQYF
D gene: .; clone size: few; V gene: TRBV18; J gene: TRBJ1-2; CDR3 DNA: TGTGCCAGCTCACCAGAGACACTCAACTATGGCTACACCTTC; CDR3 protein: CASSPETLNYGYTF
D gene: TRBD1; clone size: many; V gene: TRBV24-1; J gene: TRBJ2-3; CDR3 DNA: TGTGCCACCACTTCCGGGACAGCCTCCACAGATACGCAGTATTTT; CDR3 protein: CATTSGTASTDTQYF
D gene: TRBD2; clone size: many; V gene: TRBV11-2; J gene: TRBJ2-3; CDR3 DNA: TGTGCCAGCAGCTCCGTGAAAGCGGGGGGTGCAGATACGCAGTATTTT; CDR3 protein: CASSSVKAGGADTQYF
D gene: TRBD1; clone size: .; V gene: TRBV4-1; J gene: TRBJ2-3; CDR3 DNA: TGCGCCAGCAGCCAAGATGGATGGGGGGGACAGGGGTTAGTTACGCAGTATTTT; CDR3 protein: CASSQDGWGGQGLVTQYF
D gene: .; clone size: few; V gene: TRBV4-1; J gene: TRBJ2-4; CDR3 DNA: TGCGCCAGCAGCCAAGAGAGGACTATGATAGCCAAAAACATTCAGTACTTC; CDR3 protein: CASSQERTMIAKNIQYF
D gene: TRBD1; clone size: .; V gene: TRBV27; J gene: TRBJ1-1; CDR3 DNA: TGTGCCAGCAGTCCCCTCAACAGGGGGACCGAAGCTTTCTTT; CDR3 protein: CASSPLNRGTEAFF
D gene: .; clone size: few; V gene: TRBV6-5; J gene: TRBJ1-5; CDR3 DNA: TGTGCCAGCAGTCCCGGATCTAGCAATCAGCCCCAGCATTTT; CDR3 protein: CASSPGSSNQPQHF
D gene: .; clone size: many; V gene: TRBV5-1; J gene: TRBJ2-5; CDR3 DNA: TGCGCCAGCAGCTTTGGAGAGACCCAGTACTTC; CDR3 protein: CASSFGETQYF